This T cell receptor (beta chain) comes out of a study of cytomegalovirus exposure and HLA in healthy donors. The study, taken as a whole, reports: Donor immune exposure was known only as CMV serostatus.

Losses at the gene ends were 9 bases for V and 2 bases for J; bases not matched to a gene: 19. This CDR3 is built from 18 residues. Germline values: CDR1 WNHNN, CDR2 SYGVQD (reference sequence). On this clone itself: Its antigen is currently unknown.

Vbeta (60) and Jbeta (13) primers were used in the PCR. Here immunoSEQ multiplex PCR was the method, and the copy in TCRdb shows in-frame clones only, minus some. The sample lists a few hundred thousand clones, about 80% occurring once. The sequence came from a girl aged 2 to 10 in good health and CMV-seronegative. Sequenced material: PBMCs. This sequence joins TRBV10-1 and TRBJ1-2; 9 nucleotides match TRBD1. The CDR3 loop is CARGRDRELDSGNYGYTF. The CDR3 DNA reads TGCGCCAGAGGGAGGGACAGGGAGTTAGATAGTGGCAACTATGGCTACACCTTC.